One sample yielded the 8 T cell receptor beta chains listed below, sequenced in a study of beta chain features in type 1 diabetes. Study results and limitations: Researchers report that Type 1 diabetes patients had moderately but significantly shorter TCRB CDR3s across all four CD4+ subsets.

Their specific antigens are unknown. The whole isolated RNA underwent reverse transcription, so sequencing captured expressed TCRB transcripts. Clones were read by immunoSEQ multiplex PCR, and TCRdb kept only the in-frame ones, dropping some. The sample holds about 300,000 clones, roughly 13% seen once. Sequenced sample: naive CD4+ T cells from blood. The origin of the receptors is a young woman with type 1 diabetes.

The chain joins TRBV18 to TRBJ2-1; 9 bases map to TRBD1. The CDR3 is 15 residues long. With V trimmed by 4 bases and J by 7 bases, 8 bases remained unmatched. Germline V gene lookup returns CDR1 KGHSH and CDR2 LQKENI. Written as DNA, the CDR3 is TGTGCCAGCTCACGAAGTCCGACAGGGGGGAATGAGCAGTTCTTC. Amino acids: CASSRSPTGGNEQFF.

This clone has a handful of counts. The chain uses TRBV29-1 and TRBJ2-3, with TRBD2 identical over 12 bases. Trimming removed 6 bases from V and 10 bases from J; junction bases left unmatched: 11. The germline CDR1 and CDR2 sequences are SQVTM and ANQGSEA. The CDR3 spans 14 residues. The CDR3 protein is CSVLSGLAGHAQYF. The CDR3 bases are TGCAGCGTCCTGTCGGGACTAGCGGGCCATGCGCAGTATTTT.

This chain connects TRBV28 to TRBJ1-2; a possible D gene is TRBD1 (5 bases). V was cut by 2 bases and J by 2 bases, with 12 bases left in between. There are 15 residues in the CDR3. Looked up from germline, CDR1 is MDHEN and CDR2 is SYDVKM. The CDR3 coding sequence is TGTGCCAGCAGTTTAGGAGGGGCCTCCAACTATGGCTACACCTTC. Amino acids: CASSLGGASNYGYTF.

This clone has more than one count but fewer than ten. The chain couples TRBV7-9 to TRBJ1-5; D gene uncertain. V was cut by 5 bases and J by 4 bases, with 12 bases left in between. This CDR3 is 14 amino acids long. CDR1 is SEHNR and CDR2 is FQNEAQ in the germline V gene (reference sequence). CDR3 DNA: TGTGCCAGCAGCCTTGCTTACAGTAATCAGCCCCAGCATTTT. Residues: CASSLAYSNQPQHF.

A few counts support this clone. The chain is built from TRBV6-1 and TRBJ2-7, with TRBD2 matching 10 bases. J gave up 3 bases and V 6 bases, and 8 bases lay outside the gene matches. Germline loops: CDR1 MNHNS, CDR2 SASEGT. CDR3 length: 15 residues. The CDR3 sequence is CASRREVAGGYEQYF. The CDR3 DNA reads as TGTGCCAGCAGACGGGAGGTAGCGGGAGGCTACGAGCAGTACTTC.

V and J are TRBV7-6 and TRBJ2-5, with D possibly TRBD1 on 6 matching bases. Trimming took off 5 bases at V and 4 bases at J, with 8 bases between the two ends. This CDR3 is 12 amino acids long. Germline V CDR1 and CDR2: SGHVS, FNYEAQ. CDR3 DNA: TGTGCCAGCAGCGTACAGGGAGAGACCCAGTACTTC. Translation: CASSVQGETQYF.

This clone has just one count. The chain combines TRBV7-9 with TRBJ1-2; a possible D gene is TRBD1 (6 bases). CDR3 length: 14 residues. Trimming took 5 bases from V and 3 from J, leaving 13 bases between them. Germline CDR1 and CDR2: SEHNR and FQNEAQ (reference sequence). The CDR3 sequence is CASSPMGGHYGYTF. For the CDR3, the DNA is TGTGCCAGCAGCCCGATGGGGGGGCACTATGGCTACACCTTC. Full variable domain (missing parts from reference TRBV7-9 and TRBJ1-2): DTGVSQNPRHKITKRGQNVTFRCDPISEHNRLYWYRQTLGQGPEFLTYFQNEAQLEKSRLLSDRFSAERPKGSFSTLEIQRTEQGDSAMYLCASSPMGGHYGYTFGSGTRLTVV.

This clone was seen only a few times. The J gene is TRBJ2-4, the V gene TRBV18, with TRBD1 identical over 8 bases. The V gene end was trimmed by 6 bases and the J gene end by 8 bases; junction bases not matched to a gene: 6. Germline V CDR1 and CDR2: KGHSH, LQKENI. The CDR3 runs 13 residues. DNA of the CDR3: TGTGCCAGCTCCCGCGACAGGGGAGACATTCAGTACTTC. Residues: CASSRDRGDIQYF.